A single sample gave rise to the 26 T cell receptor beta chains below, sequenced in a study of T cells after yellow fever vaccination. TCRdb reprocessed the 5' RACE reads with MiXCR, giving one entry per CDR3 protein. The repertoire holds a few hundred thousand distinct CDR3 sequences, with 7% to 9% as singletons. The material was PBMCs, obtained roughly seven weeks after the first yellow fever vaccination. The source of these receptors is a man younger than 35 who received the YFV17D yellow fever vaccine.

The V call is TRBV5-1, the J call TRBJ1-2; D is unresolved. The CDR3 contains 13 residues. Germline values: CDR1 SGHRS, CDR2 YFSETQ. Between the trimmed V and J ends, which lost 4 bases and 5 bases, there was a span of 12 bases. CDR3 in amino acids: CASSQPTDYGYTF. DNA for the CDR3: TGCGCCAGCAGCCAACCGACGGATTATGGCTACACCTTC.

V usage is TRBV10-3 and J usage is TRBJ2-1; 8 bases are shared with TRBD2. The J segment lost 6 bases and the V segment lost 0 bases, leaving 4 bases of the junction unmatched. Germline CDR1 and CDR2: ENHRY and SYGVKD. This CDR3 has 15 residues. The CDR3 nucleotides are TGTGCCATCAGTGAGTCCGGGGGGGCCGCCAATGAGCAGTTCTTC. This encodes CAISESGGAANEQFF.

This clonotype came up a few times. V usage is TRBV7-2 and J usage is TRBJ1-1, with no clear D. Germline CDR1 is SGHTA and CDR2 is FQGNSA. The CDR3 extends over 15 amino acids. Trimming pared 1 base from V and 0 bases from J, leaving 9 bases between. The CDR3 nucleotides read TGTGCCAGCAGCTTAGGCAGCTCCATGAACACTGAAGCTTTCTTT. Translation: CASSLGSSMNTEAFF.

The CDR3 DNA follows: TGTGCCACCTCGACTAGCGGGGGAGCAGATACGCAGTATTTT. This gives the protein CATSTSGGADTQYF. This chain uses TRBV10-3 with TRBJ2-3, with TRBD2 matching over 12 bases. Trimming took 10 bases from V and 4 from J; bases not matched to a gene: 6. CDR1 and CDR2 (germline): ENHRY, SYGVKD. This CDR3 has 14 residues.

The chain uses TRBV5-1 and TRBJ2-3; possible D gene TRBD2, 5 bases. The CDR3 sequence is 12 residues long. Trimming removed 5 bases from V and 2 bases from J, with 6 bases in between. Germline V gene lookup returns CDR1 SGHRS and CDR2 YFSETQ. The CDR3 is CASRRVTDTQYF. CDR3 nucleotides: TGCGCCAGCAGGCGGGTCACAGATACGCAGTATTTT.

The CDR3 bases are TGTGCCAGCAGCTTGGTCTATGGCTCTGGGGCCAACGTCCTGACTTTC. It yields the protein CASSLVYGSGANVLTF. V is TRBV5-4 and J is TRBJ2-6; D not certain. CDR3 length: 16 amino acids. Germline loops: CDR1 SGHNT, CDR2 YYREEE (reference sequence). Trimming took off 0 bases at V and 0 bases at J, with 7 bases between the two ends.

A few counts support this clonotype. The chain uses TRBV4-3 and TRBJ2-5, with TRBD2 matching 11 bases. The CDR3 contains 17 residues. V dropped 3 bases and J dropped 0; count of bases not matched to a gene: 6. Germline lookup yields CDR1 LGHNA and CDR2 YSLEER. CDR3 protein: CASSQQLAGAYQETQYF. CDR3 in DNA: TGCGCCAGCAGCCAGCAACTAGCGGGGGCGTACCAAGAGACCCAGTACTTC.

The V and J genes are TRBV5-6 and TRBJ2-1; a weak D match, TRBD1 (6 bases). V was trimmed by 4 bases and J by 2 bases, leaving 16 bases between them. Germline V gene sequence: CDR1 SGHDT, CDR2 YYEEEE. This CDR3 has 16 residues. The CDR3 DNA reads TGTGCCAGCAGCCCCCAGACAGGCAGTACCTACAATGAGCAGTTCTTC. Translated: CASSPQTGSTYNEQFF.

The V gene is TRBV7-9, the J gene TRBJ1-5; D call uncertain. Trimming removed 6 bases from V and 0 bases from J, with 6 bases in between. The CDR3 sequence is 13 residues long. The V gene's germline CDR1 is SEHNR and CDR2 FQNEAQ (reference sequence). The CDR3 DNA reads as TGTGCCAGCAGTACCAATAGCAATCAGCCCCAGCATTTT. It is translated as CASSTNSNQPQHF.

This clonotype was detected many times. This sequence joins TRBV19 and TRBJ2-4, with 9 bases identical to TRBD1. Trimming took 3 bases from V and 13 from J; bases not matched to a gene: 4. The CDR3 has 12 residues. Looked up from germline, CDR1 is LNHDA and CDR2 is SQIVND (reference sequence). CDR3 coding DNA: TGTGCCAGTAGTATTCAGACAGGGGGGCAGTACTTC. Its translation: CASSIQTGGQYF.

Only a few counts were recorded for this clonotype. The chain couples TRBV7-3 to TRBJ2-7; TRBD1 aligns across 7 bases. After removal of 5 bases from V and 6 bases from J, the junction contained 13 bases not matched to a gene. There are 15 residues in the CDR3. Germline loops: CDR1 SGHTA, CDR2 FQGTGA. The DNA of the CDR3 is TGTGCCAGCAGCCCCTCATCCCTGACAGGGTCCGAGCAGTACTTC. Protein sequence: CASSPSSLTGSEQYF.

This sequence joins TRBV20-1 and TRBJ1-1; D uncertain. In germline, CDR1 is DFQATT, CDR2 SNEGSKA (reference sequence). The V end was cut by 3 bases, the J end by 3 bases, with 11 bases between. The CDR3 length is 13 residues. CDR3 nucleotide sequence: TGCAGTGCTAGGATCTCGGGGTACACTGAAGCTTTCTTT. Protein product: CSARISGYTEAFF.

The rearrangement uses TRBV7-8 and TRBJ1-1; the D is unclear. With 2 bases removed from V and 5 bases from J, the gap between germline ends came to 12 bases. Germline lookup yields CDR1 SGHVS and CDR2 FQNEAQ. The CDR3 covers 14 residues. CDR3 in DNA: TGTGCCAGCAGCTTATCAGAGAGGCGGACTGAAGCTTTCTTT. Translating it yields CASSLSERRTEAFF.

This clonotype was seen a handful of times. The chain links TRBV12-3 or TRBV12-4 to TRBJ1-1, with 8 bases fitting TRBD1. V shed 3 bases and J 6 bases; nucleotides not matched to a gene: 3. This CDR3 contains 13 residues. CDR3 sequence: CASSLDRDPEAFF. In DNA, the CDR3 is TGTGCCAGCAGTTTGGACAGGGACCCTGAAGCTTTCTTT.

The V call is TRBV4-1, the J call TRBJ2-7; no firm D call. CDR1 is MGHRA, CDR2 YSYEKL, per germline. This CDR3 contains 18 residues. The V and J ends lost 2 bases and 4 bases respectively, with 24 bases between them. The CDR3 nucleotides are TGCGCCAGCAGCCAACTCCTCCACAGCCCTACCCTTAGGTACGAGCAGTACTTC. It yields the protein CASSQLLHSPTLRYEQYF.

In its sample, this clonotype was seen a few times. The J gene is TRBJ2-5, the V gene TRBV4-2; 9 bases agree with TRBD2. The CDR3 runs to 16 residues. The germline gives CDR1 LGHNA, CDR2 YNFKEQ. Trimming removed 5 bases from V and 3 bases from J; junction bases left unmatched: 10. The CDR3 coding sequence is TGTGCCAGCAGCTCCTTAGGGCGGGGGGGTGAAGAGACCCAGTACTTC. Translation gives CASSSLGRGGEETQYF.

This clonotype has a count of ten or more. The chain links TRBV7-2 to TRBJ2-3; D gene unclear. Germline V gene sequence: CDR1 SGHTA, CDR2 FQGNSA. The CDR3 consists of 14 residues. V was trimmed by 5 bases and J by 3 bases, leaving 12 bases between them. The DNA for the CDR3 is TGTGCCAGCAGCCCCACGACGTCGACAGATACGCAGTATTTT. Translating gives CASSPTTSTDTQYF.

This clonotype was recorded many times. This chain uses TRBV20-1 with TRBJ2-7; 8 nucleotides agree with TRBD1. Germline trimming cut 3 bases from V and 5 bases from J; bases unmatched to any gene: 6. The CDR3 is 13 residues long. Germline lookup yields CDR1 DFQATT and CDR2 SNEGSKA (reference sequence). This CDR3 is CSASQGASDEQYF. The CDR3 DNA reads TGCAGTGCTAGTCAGGGGGCCTCGGACGAGCAGTACTTC.

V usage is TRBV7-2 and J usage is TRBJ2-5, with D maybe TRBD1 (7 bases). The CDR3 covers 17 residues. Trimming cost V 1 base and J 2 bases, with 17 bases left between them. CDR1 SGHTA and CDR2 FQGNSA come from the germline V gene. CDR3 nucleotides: TGTGCCAGCAGCTTAGGCTCCAGGGGGAGGCGACAAGAGACCCAGTACTTC. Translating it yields CASSLGSRGRRQETQYF.

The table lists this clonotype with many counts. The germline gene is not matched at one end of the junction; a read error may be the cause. CDR3 coding DNA: TGTGCCAGCAGCCTAGCCGGGGGGTATAGCAATCAGCCCCAGCATTTT. Protein: CASSLAGGYSNQPQHF. This chain links TRBV7-2 with TRBJ1-5, with D maybe TRBD1 (5 bases). The CDR3 is 16 residues long. From germline, CDR1 is SGHTA and CDR2 FQGNSA.

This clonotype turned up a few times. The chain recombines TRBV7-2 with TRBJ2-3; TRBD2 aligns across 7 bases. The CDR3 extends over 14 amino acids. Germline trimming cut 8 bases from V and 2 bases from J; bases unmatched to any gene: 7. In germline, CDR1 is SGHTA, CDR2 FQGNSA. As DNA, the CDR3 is TGTGCCAGCTCGGGTAGCGGGCCCACAGATACGCAGTATTTT. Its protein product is CASSGSGPTDTQYF.

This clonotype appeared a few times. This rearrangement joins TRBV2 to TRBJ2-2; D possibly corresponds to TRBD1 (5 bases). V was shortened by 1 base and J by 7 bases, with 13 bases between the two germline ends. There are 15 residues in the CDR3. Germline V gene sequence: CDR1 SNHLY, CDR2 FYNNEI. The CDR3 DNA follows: TGTGCCAGCAGTGAAGGAAAGGGGTCGAGCGGGGAGCTGTTTTTT. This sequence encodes CASSEGKGSSGELFF. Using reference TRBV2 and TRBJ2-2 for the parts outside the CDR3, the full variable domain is EPEVTQTPSHQVTQMGQEVILRCVPISNHLYFYWYRQILGQKVEFLVSFYNNEISEKSEIFDDQFSVERPDGSNFTLKIRSTKLEDSAMYFCASSEGKGSSGELFFGEGSRLTVL.

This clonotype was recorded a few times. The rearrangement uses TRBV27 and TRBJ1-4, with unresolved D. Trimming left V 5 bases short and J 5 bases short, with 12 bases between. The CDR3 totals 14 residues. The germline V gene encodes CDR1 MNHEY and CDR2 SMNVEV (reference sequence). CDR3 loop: CASSDTVMNEKLFF. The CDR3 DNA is TGTGCCAGCAGTGACACAGTGATGAATGAAAAACTGTTTTTT.

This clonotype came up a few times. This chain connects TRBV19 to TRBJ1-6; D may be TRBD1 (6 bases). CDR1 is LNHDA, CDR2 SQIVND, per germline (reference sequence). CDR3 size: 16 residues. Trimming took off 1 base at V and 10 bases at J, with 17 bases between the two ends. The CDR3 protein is CASSIAVDSVRSPLHF. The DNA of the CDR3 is TGTGCCAGTAGTATAGCCGTGGACAGCGTTAGGTCACCCCTCCACTTT.

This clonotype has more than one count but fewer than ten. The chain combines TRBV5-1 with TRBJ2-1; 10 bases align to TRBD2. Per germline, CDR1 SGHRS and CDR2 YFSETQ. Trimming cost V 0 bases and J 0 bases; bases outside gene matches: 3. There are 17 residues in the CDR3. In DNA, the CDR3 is TGCGCCAGCAGCTTGGTGGCTAGCGGGGGCTCCTACAATGAGCAGTTCTTC. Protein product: CASSLVASGGSYNEQFF.

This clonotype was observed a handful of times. CDR3 DNA: TGCAGTGCTGATGGAGGCAATCAGCCCCAGCATTTT. This encodes CSADGGNQPQHF. V is TRBV20-1 and J is TRBJ1-5, with D unclear. V dropped 5 bases and J dropped 2 bases, with 7 bases sitting between them. CDR1 and CDR2 from the germline V gene are DFQATT and SNEGSKA (reference sequence). The CDR3 is 12 residues long.